The rows below give T cell receptor beta chains drawn from one sample of a study of T cells in localized non-small cell lung cancer. This table comes from immunoSEQ multiplex PCR, and its TCRdb copy is limited to in-frame clones, with some not included. In the table there are about 52,000 clones, 70% to 90% of which are singletons. Sequences were derived from PBMCs, sampled before any cancer treatment. All receptors come from a female donor with stage II lung adenocarcinoma. The CDR3 runs from the conserved cysteine through the conserved F or W. The order of the fields is D gene, clone size, J gene, V gene, CDR3 DNA, CDR3 protein. D genes are given only for firm matches. A row's size may be missing; if present it is once, few, many or a size class.

d_gene: .; abundance: .; j_gene: TRBJ1-1; v_gene: TRBV5-1; CDR3nt: TGCGCCAGCAGCTCCGGACCGGCAGGGCGGGTAAGGAACACTGAAGCTTTCTTT; CDR3aa: CASSSGPAGRVRNTEAFF
d_gene: .; abundance: few; j_gene: TRBJ2-1; v_gene: TRBV11-3; CDR3nt: TGTGCCAGCAGCTTAGACCGCGGGGTCCGGGGTGTCAATGAGCAGTTCTTC; CDR3aa: CASSLDRGVRGVNEQFF
d_gene: .; abundance: .; j_gene: TRBJ2-3; v_gene: TRBV7-6; CDR3nt: TGTGCCAGCAGCTTAATGAGAACAGATACGCAGTATTTT; CDR3aa: CASSLMRTDTQYF
d_gene: .; abundance: .; j_gene: TRBJ2-1; v_gene: TRBV5-6; CDR3nt: TGTGCCAGCAGCCGGGCAGCGGTCTCGTACAATGAGCAGTTCTTC; CDR3aa: CASSRAAVSYNEQFF
d_gene: TRBD1; abundance: .; j_gene: TRBJ1-5; v_gene: TRBV10-3; CDR3nt: TGTGCCATCAGTCCGGGACAGGGGAGTCAGCCCCAGCATTTT; CDR3aa: CAISPGQGSQPQHF
d_gene: TRBD2; abundance: .; j_gene: TRBJ2-1; v_gene: TRBV7-9; CDR3nt: TGTGCCAGCAGTCAACCGGGACTAGCGGGGGGGCCCTATGAGCAGTTCTTC; CDR3aa: CASSQPGLAGGPYEQFF
d_gene: .; abundance: once; j_gene: TRBJ2-3; v_gene: TRBV5-4; CDR3nt: TGTGCCAGCAGGGTTTGGGGGGGGGCCGGAGATACGCAGTATTTT; CDR3aa: CASRVWGGAGDTQYF
d_gene: .; abundance: .; j_gene: TRBJ1-2; v_gene: TRBV6-6; CDR3nt: TGTGCCAGCAGTGGCTCACGTGGCTACACCTTC; CDR3aa: CASSGSRGYTF
d_gene: TRBD1; abundance: .; j_gene: TRBJ2-5; v_gene: TRBV7-8; CDR3nt: TGTGCCAGCAGCCGTGACAGGGGGCGCCAAGAGACCCAGTACTTC; CDR3aa: CASSRDRGRQETQYF
d_gene: TRBD2; abundance: .; j_gene: TRBJ2-3; v_gene: TRBV27; CDR3nt: TGTGCCAGCCAAGGACTAGCGGGGGCAGATTTCACAGATACGCAGTATTTT; CDR3aa: CASQGLAGADFTDTQYF
d_gene: .; abundance: once; j_gene: TRBJ1-1; v_gene: TRBV9; CDR3nt: TGTGCCAGCAGCGAAGTAACCGGCACTGAAGCTTTCTTT; CDR3aa: CASSEVTGTEAFF
d_gene: .; abundance: .; j_gene: TRBJ1-2; v_gene: TRBV5-1; CDR3nt: TGCGCCAGCAGCTTGGGGGGGCCAGCAAGAGACGGCTACACCTTC; CDR3aa: CASSLGGPARDGYTF
d_gene: .; abundance: .; j_gene: TRBJ1-5; v_gene: TRBV2; CDR3nt: TGTGCCAGCACCGAACAAGGAAATAGCAATCAGCCCCAGCATTTT; CDR3aa: CASTEQGNSNQPQHF
d_gene: TRBD2; abundance: .; j_gene: TRBJ2-3; v_gene: TRBV7-2; CDR3nt: TGTGCCAGCAGCCAAACACTAGCGGCCCGCACAGATACGCAGTATTTT; CDR3aa: CASSQTLAARTDTQYF
d_gene: .; abundance: .; j_gene: TRBJ2-1; v_gene: TRBV7-2; CDR3nt: TGTGCCAGCAGCTTAGTTAAGGCGGGAGAGCAGTTCTTC; CDR3aa: CASSLVKAGEQFF
d_gene: .; abundance: .; j_gene: TRBJ1-4; v_gene: TRBV27; CDR3nt: TGTGCCAGCAGTTTATTCCTACCGAGAGGGGTAAATGAAAAACTGTTTTTT; CDR3aa: CASSLFLPRGVNEKLFF
d_gene: .; abundance: .; j_gene: TRBJ2-3; v_gene: TRBV4-1; CDR3nt: TGCGCCAGCAGCCAAGAACCTCCGCCGAGCACAGATACGCAGTATTTT; CDR3aa: CASSQEPPPSTDTQYF
d_gene: .; abundance: .; j_gene: TRBJ2-7; v_gene: TRBV5-1; CDR3nt: TGCGCCAGCAGCTTGGGGGACAAGCACTACGAGCAGTACTTC; CDR3aa: CASSLGDKHYEQYF
d_gene: .; abundance: .; j_gene: TRBJ1-4; v_gene: TRBV9; CDR3nt: TGTGCCAGCAGCGGACGGACGGACCCTAATGAAAAACTGTTTTTT; CDR3aa: CASSGRTDPNEKLFF
d_gene: .; abundance: .; j_gene: TRBJ1-5; v_gene: TRBV2; CDR3nt: TGTGCCAGCAGACGCCAGAGAGATAGCAATCAGCCCCAGCATTTT; CDR3aa: CASRRQRDSNQPQHF
d_gene: .; abundance: .; j_gene: TRBJ2-1; v_gene: TRBV6-6; CDR3nt: TGTGCCAGCAGAACCGGGACGCGGAACAATGAGCAGTTCTTC; CDR3aa: CASRTGTRNNEQFF
d_gene: .; abundance: .; j_gene: TRBJ2-5; v_gene: TRBV5-4; CDR3nt: TGTGCCAGCAGCGGTCAGGGTCGGGAGACCCAGTACTTC; CDR3aa: CASSGQGRETQYF
d_gene: .; abundance: .; j_gene: TRBJ2-2; v_gene: TRBV4-1; CDR3nt: TGCGCCAGCAGCCAAGGGGTGGGGGGTGGAGGGGAGCTGTTTTTT; CDR3aa: CASSQGVGGGGELFF
d_gene: .; abundance: .; j_gene: TRBJ1-2; v_gene: TRBV15; CDR3nt: TGTGCCACCAGCAGAGGGCTCTCTAACTATGGCTACACCTTC; CDR3aa: CATSRGLSNYGYTF
d_gene: .; abundance: .; j_gene: TRBJ2-3; v_gene: TRBV27; CDR3nt: TGTGCCAGCAGTTTATCGTTGGGGGGCACAGATACGCAGTATTTT; CDR3aa: CASSLSLGGTDTQYF
d_gene: TRBD2; abundance: .; j_gene: TRBJ2-3; v_gene: TRBV5-5; CDR3nt: TGTGCCAGCAGCTTGGAAATTATCAGCGGGGCGAACACAGATACGCAGTATTTT; CDR3aa: CASSLEIISGANTDTQYF
d_gene: .; abundance: once; j_gene: TRBJ1-1; v_gene: TRBV6-5; CDR3nt: TGTGCCAGCAGCCCTAGGGGCCCGGACACTGAAGCTTTCTTT; CDR3aa: CASSPRGPDTEAFF
d_gene: .; abundance: few; j_gene: TRBJ2-6; v_gene: TRBV5-8; CDR3nt: TGTGCCAGCAGCTTCGGCAACTCTGGGGCCAACGTCCTGACTTTC; CDR3aa: CASSFGNSGANVLTF
d_gene: TRBD1; abundance: .; j_gene: TRBJ1-6; v_gene: TRBV27; CDR3nt: TGTGCCAGCAGTCTCTCCGGACAGGGCAATTCACCCCTCCACTTT; CDR3aa: CASSLSGQGNSPLHF
d_gene: TRBD1; abundance: once; j_gene: TRBJ2-5; v_gene: TRBV9; CDR3nt: TGTGCCAGCAGCGCCTCCAGGGGGCTTCCAGAGACCCAGTACTTC; CDR3aa: CASSASRGLPETQYF
d_gene: .; abundance: .; j_gene: TRBJ1-1; v_gene: TRBV7-9; CDR3nt: TGTGCCAGCAGCTCGTACGGACGTAGGACTGAAGCTTTCTTT; CDR3aa: CASSSYGRRTEAFF
d_gene: .; abundance: .; j_gene: TRBJ1-5; v_gene: TRBV6-7; CDR3nt: TGTGCCAGCAGTTACGACGGAGGGCTCGGCAATCAGCCCCAGCATTTT; CDR3aa: CASSYDGGLGNQPQHF
d_gene: .; abundance: .; j_gene: TRBJ1-1; v_gene: TRBV6-5; CDR3nt: TGTGCCAGCAGTTACTCAGTGAACACTGAAGCTTTCTTT; CDR3aa: CASSYSVNTEAFF
d_gene: TRBD1; abundance: .; j_gene: TRBJ1-1; v_gene: TRBV14; CDR3nt: TGTGCCAGCAGCCAAACAGGGGACACTGAAGCTTTCTTT; CDR3aa: CASSQTGDTEAFF
d_gene: .; abundance: .; j_gene: TRBJ1-5; v_gene: TRBV4-1; CDR3nt: TGCGCCAGCAGCCAAGATCCGGGAGTAAGCAATCAGCCCCAGCATTTT; CDR3aa: CASSQDPGVSNQPQHF
d_gene: .; abundance: .; j_gene: TRBJ2-2; v_gene: TRBV5-4; CDR3nt: TGTGCCAGCAGCTTGGACGGCACCGGGGAGCTGTTTTTT; CDR3aa: CASSLDGTGELFF
d_gene: TRBD2; abundance: once; j_gene: TRBJ2-1; v_gene: TRBV10-3; CDR3nt: TGTGCCATCAGTGGGCTAGCGGGGGGCCCCTACAATGAGCAGTTCTTC; CDR3aa: CAISGLAGGPYNEQFF
d_gene: .; abundance: .; j_gene: TRBJ1-4; v_gene: TRBV7-9; CDR3nt: TGTGCCAGCAGCTTTAATGGGGAAAATAATGAAAAACTGTTTTTT; CDR3aa: CASSFNGENNEKLFF
d_gene: .; abundance: .; j_gene: TRBJ2-5; v_gene: TRBV11-2; CDR3nt: TGTGCCAGCAGCCCCGCGGGGACCCAGTACTTC; CDR3aa: CASSPAGTQYF
d_gene: .; abundance: .; j_gene: TRBJ2-2; v_gene: TRBV5-1; CDR3nt: TGCGCCAGCGGGACCCGGACGGGGGACACCGGGGAGCTGTTTTTT; CDR3aa: CASGTRTGDTGELFF
d_gene: .; abundance: .; j_gene: TRBJ1-2; v_gene: TRBV14; CDR3nt: TGTGCCAGCAGCCAAGTTCTAAAACAGGGCCACTATGGCTACACCTTC; CDR3aa: CASSQVLKQGHYGYTF
d_gene: .; abundance: .; j_gene: TRBJ1-1; v_gene: TRBV25-1; CDR3nt: TGTGCCAGTAGACCTGGGGGGCAGGGCACTGAAGCTTTCTTT; CDR3aa: CASRPGGQGTEAFF
d_gene: .; abundance: once; j_gene: TRBJ2-2; v_gene: TRBV5-1; CDR3nt: TGCGCCAGCAGCTTGAATGGGCAGTCGAACACCGGGGAGCTGTTTTTT; CDR3aa: CASSLNGQSNTGELFF
d_gene: .; abundance: .; j_gene: TRBJ2-7; v_gene: TRBV10-3; CDR3nt: TGTGCCATCAAGGGCCGCGACAGAGACTACGAGCAGTACTTC; CDR3aa: CAIKGRDRDYEQYF
d_gene: TRBD1; abundance: once; j_gene: TRBJ1-6; v_gene: TRBV5-1; CDR3nt: TGCGCCAGCAAGGTGGGGACAGGGGGTTCACCCCTCCACTTT; CDR3aa: CASKVGTGGSPLHF
d_gene: TRBD1; abundance: .; j_gene: TRBJ1-1; v_gene: TRBV6-5; CDR3nt: TGTGCCAGCAGTTACGGGAACAGGGGGTATACTGAAGCTTTCTTT; CDR3aa: CASSYGNRGYTEAFF
d_gene: .; abundance: .; j_gene: TRBJ1-1; v_gene: TRBV5-1; CDR3nt: TGCGCCAGCAGAGAGGGGTCGGGGAACACTGAAGCTTTCTTT; CDR3aa: CASREGSGNTEAFF
d_gene: TRBD1; abundance: once; j_gene: TRBJ2-4; v_gene: TRBV6-1; CDR3nt: TGTGCCAGCAGTGCGGGCACAGGGGGCGCGGACATTCAGTACTTC; CDR3aa: CASSAGTGGADIQYF
d_gene: .; abundance: .; j_gene: TRBJ1-2; v_gene: TRBV18; CDR3nt: TGTGCCAGCTCACCATTGGAGGGTAAGAGCTATGGCTACACCTTC; CDR3aa: CASSPLEGKSYGYTF
d_gene: .; abundance: .; j_gene: TRBJ1-4; v_gene: TRBV7-2; CDR3nt: TGTGCCAGCAGCCCCGGAGCGGCCCTCGGAAATGAAAAACTGTTTTTT; CDR3aa: CASSPGAALGNEKLFF
d_gene: .; abundance: .; j_gene: TRBJ1-1; v_gene: TRBV7-9; CDR3nt: TGTGCCAGCAGCTTTCAGGGGAACACTGAAGCTTTCTTT; CDR3aa: CASSFQGNTEAFF
d_gene: .; abundance: .; j_gene: TRBJ2-4; v_gene: TRBV13; CDR3nt: TGTGCCAGCAGCTACACCTTAGCCAAAAACATTCAGTACTTC; CDR3aa: CASSYTLAKNIQYF
d_gene: .; abundance: .; j_gene: TRBJ1-4; v_gene: TRBV19; CDR3nt: TGTGCCAGTAGTATCTCGGACGGGCGAGGAGAAAAACTGTTTTTT; CDR3aa: CASSISDGRGEKLFF
d_gene: .; abundance: .; j_gene: TRBJ2-7; v_gene: TRBV7-6; CDR3nt: TGTGCCAGCAGCTTAGGTAATCGCGCGGCTCCCTACGAGCAGTACTTC; CDR3aa: CASSLGNRAAPYEQYF
d_gene: TRBD1; abundance: .; j_gene: TRBJ1-2; v_gene: TRBV19; CDR3nt: TGTGCCAGTAGTATTGAACCCGACAGGGCCTTCTACACCTTC; CDR3aa: CASSIEPDRAFYTF
d_gene: .; abundance: .; j_gene: TRBJ2-3; v_gene: TRBV18; CDR3nt: TGTGCCAGCTCACTAACTCGGACCCGCTCCACAGATACGCAGTATTTT; CDR3aa: CASSLTRTRSTDTQYF
d_gene: .; abundance: .; j_gene: TRBJ1-1; v_gene: TRBV7-9; CDR3nt: TGTGCCAGCAGCTCGGCAGGGGCAGACACTGAAGCTTTCTTT; CDR3aa: CASSSAGADTEAFF
d_gene: TRBD2; abundance: .; j_gene: TRBJ2-1; v_gene: TRBV9; CDR3nt: TGTGCCAGCAGCCTTAGCGGGGGACCCGGAGATCACAATGAGCAGTTCTTC; CDR3aa: CASSLSGGPGDHNEQFF
d_gene: .; abundance: .; j_gene: TRBJ1-5; v_gene: TRBV6-5; CDR3nt: TGTGCCAGCAGCCGGGGGGGAGGTCAGCCCCAGCATTTT; CDR3aa: CASSRGGGQPQHF